Following are 5 T cell receptor beta chains from one sample sequenced in a study of cytomegalovirus exposure and HLA in healthy donors. Primers included in the PCR were 60 Vbeta and 13 Jbeta primers. The table came from immunoSEQ multiplex PCR; TCRdb's copy has only in-frame clones and leaves some out. Among about 140,000 clones listed, 80% were seen once. The source material was PBMCs. The receptors were sampled from a male donor in good health and CMV-seronegative.

The chain joins TRBV4-2 to TRBJ2-7; perhaps TRBD1 as D (5 bases). Germline assignment: CDR1 LGHNA and CDR2 YNFKEQ. V was trimmed by 9 bases and J by 0 bases, leaving 15 bases between them. The CDR3 consists of 14 residues. The CDR3 protein is CARAPRVSSYEQYF. Here the CDR3 DNA reads TGTGCCAGGGCTCCCAGGGTCAGCTCCTACGAGCAGTACTTC.

J is TRBJ1-2 and V is TRBV18; the match to TRBD1 covers 12 bases. Unmatched junction bases numbered 7, after V lost 1 base and J lost 7 bases. Looked up from germline, CDR1 is KGHSH and CDR2 is LQKENI. This CDR3 is built from 16 residues. The CDR3 loop is CASSPLEGQGASGYTF. CDR3 sequence (DNA): TGTGCCAGCTCACCACTGGAGGGACAGGGGGCGAGTGGCTACACCTTC. Variable domain in full (rest from reference TRBV18 and TRBJ1-2): NAGVMQNPRHLVRRRGQEARLRCSPMKGHSHVYWYRQLPEEGLKFMVYLQKENIIDESGMPKERFSAEFPKEGPSILRIQQVVRGDSAAYFCASSPLEGQGASGYTFGSGTRLTVV.

This chain connects TRBV2 to TRBJ2-4, with 16 bases matching TRBD2. Germline V gives CDR1 SNHLY, CDR2 FYNNEI. V trimming: 3 bases; J trimming: 2 bases; junction bases outside the gene matches: 4. This CDR3 spans 18 amino acids. The DNA for the CDR3 is TGTGCCAGCAGTGATTTGGGACTAGCGGGGGGGTCCAAAAACATTCAGTACTTC. It translates to CASSDLGLAGGSKNIQYF.

This clone showed up just once. The chain carries TRBV4-1 and TRBJ1-2, with D unclear. The ends were cut back, 5 bases at V and 2 bases at J, with 12 bases in the middle. Germline V gene lookup returns CDR1 MGHRA and CDR2 YSYEKL. The CDR3 sequence is 14 residues long. CDR3 sequence: CASSYGTRNYGYTF. CDR3 in DNA: TGCGCCAGCAGCTATGGTACCCGGAACTATGGCTACACCTTC.

Here the CDR3 DNA reads TGTGCCAGCAACTCCCGGGACAGAGGTTCCGACATTCAGTACTTC. This gives the protein CASNSRDRGSDIQYF. This chain links TRBV6-6 with TRBJ2-4, with 7 bases fitting TRBD1. J gave up 8 bases and V 7 bases, and 14 bases lay outside the gene matches. The CDR3 runs 15 residues. Germline-derived CDR1 and CDR2 are MNHNY and SVGAGI (reference sequence).